This T cell receptor (beta chain) was captured by sequencing in a study of blood T cell repertoires in COVID-19. Methods used by the authors: Nucleated cell counts were estimated from reference gene primer amplification. Only in-frame clones appear in the TCRdb table, and some are missing; sequencing was by immunoSEQ multiplex PCR. The D gene and trimming were derived from the DNA, and the V and J assignments and clone size from that table. The sample lists fewer than 350,000 clones, roughly 90% seen once, with approximately 2.4% in the top ten. Germline V CDR1 and CDR2: LGHDT, YNNKEL (reference sequence). This CDR3 region has 13 residues. V was cut by 1 base and J by 12 bases, with 13 bases left in between.

The specimen sequenced was PBMCs or T cells enriched from blood (not recorded which). V is TRBV3-1 (or the pseudogene TRBV3-2) and J is TRBJ2-1; possible D gene TRBD2, 5 bases. This sequence originates from a woman aged 40 to 50 with acute COVID-19. The DNA of the CDR3 is TGTGCCAGCAGCCAAGGAAGGACTCCCCTGCAGTTCTTC. Its protein product is CASSQGRTPLQFF.